Listed here is a single T cell receptor (beta chain). Its antigen is not identified. The data belong to a study of cytomegalovirus exposure and HLA in healthy donors. Overall study context: In terms of ancestry, the Caucasian-associated cluster contained about four fifths of the approximately 400 genotyped donors. General study results and limits: Several of the most significant clusters appeared, in a later analysis, to be linked to common viral pathogens. For most TCR beta V segments, an earlier analysis put the productive rate at about 87% or about 30% of the time. 87-base-pair reads could not separate some V segments, including TRBV6-2 and TRBV6-3.

The PCR ran on 60 Vbeta and 13 Jbeta primers. TCRdb's copy holds only in-frame clones and misses some; the assay was immunoSEQ multiplex PCR. The sample carries about 160,000 clones, over 70% recorded once. The V and J ends lost 5 bases and 5 bases respectively, with 12 bases between them. Germline V CDR1 and CDR2: SGHRS, YFSETQ. The CDR3 is made up of 13 amino acids. The V and J genes are TRBV5-1 and TRBJ2-3; no definite D call. Sequenced material: PBMCs. This TCR came from a woman in her 30s in good health and CMV-seronegative. The CDR3 DNA reads as TGCGCCAGCAGGGTGGAGACGGAAGATACGCAGTATTTT. Translating gives CASRVETEDTQYF.